This TCR beta chain was found in a study of CD8+CD57+ T cells in acquired aplastic anemia. Turning to the study itself: Across the sorted CD4+ and CD8+ cells, DNA amounts averaged roughly 3.5 ug.

Genomic DNA templated the TCR beta VDJ and CDR3 profiling. TCRdb redid the calling of the reads with MiXCR, one entry per CDR3 protein. The sample lists around 130,000 distinct CDR3 sequences; 55% to 60% were seen once. Before being chosen for sequencing, patients had shown CD8+CD57+ cell expansion by flow cytometry. The cohort consisted entirely of patients having severe acquired aplastic anemia. This clonotype was counted ten times or more. CDR1 and CDR2 from the germline V gene are SEHNR and FQNEAQ (reference sequence). The CDR3 is 16 amino acids. The junction had 12 bases not matched to a gene; V was cut back by 5 bases and J by 2 bases.

V gene TRBV7-9 combines with J gene TRBJ2-7; 7 bases align to TRBD2. The sample was sorted CD4+, CD8+, or CD8+CD57+ T cells (not recorded which) from PBMCs. This clonotype originated in a human donor with aplastic anemia. Written as DNA, the CDR3 is TGTGCCAGCAGCCCCCAAGGGCCTAGCGGAACCTACGAGCAGTACTTC. This encodes CASSPQGPSGTYEQYF.